This entry is about one T cell receptor beta chain. The antigen is not known. The CDR3 covers 13 residues. Deletions cut 3 bases from V and 1 base from J, with 9 bases between. CDR1 and CDR2 (germline): GTSNPN, SVGIG (reference sequence). These data come from a study of cytomegalovirus exposure and HLA in healthy donors. Study outcomes and limitations: Rare sequences made up most TCRs, while some public TCRs were found in many donors.

With 60 Vbeta and 13 Jbeta primers, the PCR was carried out. Assay used: immunoSEQ multiplex PCR; TCRdb lists only in-frame clones, some missing. The data show about 120,000 clones, under 85% seen once. The V call is TRBV30, the J call TRBJ1-2, with D possibly matching TRBD1 (6 bases). The source is a woman between 18 and 30 years old in good health and CMV-seronegative. Sequenced sample: PBMCs. The CDR3 sequence is CAWSGQLNYGYTF. The CDR3 DNA reads TGTGCCTGGAGCGGACAGCTTAACTATGGCTACACCTTC. The full variable domain, rest sourced from reference TRBV30 and TRBJ1-2, is SQTIHQWPATLVQPVGSPLSLECTVEGTSNPNLYWYRQAAGRGLQLLFYSVGIGQISSEVPQNLSASRPQDRQFILSSKKLLLSDSGFYLCAWSGQLNYGYTFGSGTRLTVV.